One TCR beta chain is described in this entry. Its specific antigen is unknown. Base qualities were left out, and no much larger clone turns up one base away. Healthy HIV-negative adults with no recently reported acute infections or vaccinations were included as donors. Only Caucasian adults living in Nashville, Tennessee, USA were represented among the donors. CD4+ T cells were enriched by magnetic negative selection; naive cells were then positively selected on CD45RA, and the negative fraction formed the memory subset. Blood was obtained by leukapheresis, after which PBMCs were separated by Ficoll-Histopaque density gradient centrifugation and cryopreserved in liquid nitrogen vapor phase. Purity and quantity of every magnetically sorted T cell population were checked by analytical flow cytometry. Genomic DNA was isolated from each sorted fraction and quantified by UV absorbance on a Nanodrop 2000c.

The cysteine opens and the phenylalanine closes a CDR3 of 12 amino acids. Left in the record is the CDR3 DNA by itself, 36 bases read in frame from the first base. V drops 0 bases and J drops 4 bases, leaving 4 bases in between. For CDR1 and CDR2, the germline V gene lists SGHDT and YYEEEE. Using the deep immunoSEQ assay, multiplex PCR amplified TCR CDR3 regions from genomic DNA. Genomic DNA extracted from each cell subset was distributed evenly over all wells of several immunoSEQ 96-well plates, and each plate served as one replicate. For sorted subsets, each replicate PCR was loaded with approximately 200 ng genomic DNA, equivalent to approximately 27,000 T cell genomes. Purified libraries were measured with a Qubit 3.0 fluorometer, size-checked on a Bioanalyzer 2100, and measured again with the KAPA Library Quantification kit. Every immunoSEQ 96-well plate was sequenced on a dedicated single-read 150-cycle Illumina NextSeq 550 flow cell. In the authors' own workflow: Because the immunoSEQ output held only junctional sequences and lacked quality scores, the filtering could not match the filtering applied to full-length reads. Sequences were annotated with PyIR, a Python wrapper for IgBLAST v1.9, and V/J genes and CDR3 were assigned using IMGT germline references. Reads were filtered out if the reads had weak V/J assignments (E-value above 1e-6), no CDR3, stop codons, out-of-frame junctions, or ambiguous translated residues. A V3J clonotype was defined by an identical inferred V gene, J gene, and CDR3 amino acid sequence. Percentage overlap between repertoires was computed as shared unique clonotypes divided by the size of the smaller repertoire. Repertoire richness was assessed with RTK rarefaction, the Chao1 estimator, and Recon v2.1 estimates of unobserved clonotypes. Generation probabilities for all TCRbeta clonotypes obtained by the gDNA method from several donors were computed using OLGA. Held by TCRdb, this immuneACCESS table contains in-frame sequences only and omits some clones. Under half of the omission traces to an unresolved V gene where checked; the cause of the rest is unknown. The DNA was the basis for D and trimming; V, J and clone size are from that table. Counted in this sample were some 1 million clones; around 74% of them appeared once. The ten largest clones take up less than 1.5% of the sample.

These data are taken from a study of shared clonotypes between healthy human individuals (dated by TCRdb to the early 2020s). In the study overall: The cohort included a few men and a couple of women between 18 and 49 years of age. For each donor, three plates each were used for CD4 naive and CD4 memory, two plates were used for CD8 naive, and one plate was used for CD8 memory. To estimate repertoire size and how much clonotypes are shared between individuals, the study performed deep sequencing of blood TCR repertoires from a few healthy adults. To increase sequencing depth and limit assay-specific biases, TCR repertoire library preparation and sequencing were carried out by different laboratories using diverse techniques. Each donor's leukapheresis produced roughly between roughly 0.9 and 8.9 billion PBMCs.

General study outcomes and caveats: Even with the large sequencing depth, rarefaction of the sorted-subset datasets indicated that sequencing was incomplete. Sharing across a few donors was observed for approximately 5% of naive CD4, about 3.2% of naive CD8, 2% to 2.5% of memory CD4, and over 0.3% of memory CD8 clonotypes. Sampling was limited to blood, and TCR repertoires in tissue likely differ from TCR repertoires in blood. Compared with non-shared clonotypes, clonotypes shared by all four sorted-subset donors had higher generation probabilities. Based on pairwise subsampling, the degree of clonotype sharing among donors was expected to be affected by sequencing depth. Estimated clonotype richness was generally larger for naive than for memory subsets. Because the study included only a small number of donors, the genetic and exposure-history diversity represented was limited.

The clonotype was recovered from a man aged 18 to 30 in good health. Material: memory CD4+ T cells sorted from blood. In the paper's terms, the cell subset or site label means: CD45RA-negative fraction. The sequence joins TRBV5-6 to TRBJ1-1, with the D gene call left open. The sequenced DNA: TGTGCCAGCAGCTTGGTCCCCACTGAAGCTTTCTTT. This is translated as CASSLVPTEAFF. With the rest looked up from the reference TRBV5-6 and TRBJ1-1 genes rather than sequenced, the full variable domain is DAGVTQSPTHLIKTRGQQVTLRCSPKSGHDTVSWYQQALGQGPQFIFQYYEEEERQRGNFPDRFSGHQFPNYSSELNVNALLLGDSALYLCASSLVPTEAFFGQGTRLTVV.